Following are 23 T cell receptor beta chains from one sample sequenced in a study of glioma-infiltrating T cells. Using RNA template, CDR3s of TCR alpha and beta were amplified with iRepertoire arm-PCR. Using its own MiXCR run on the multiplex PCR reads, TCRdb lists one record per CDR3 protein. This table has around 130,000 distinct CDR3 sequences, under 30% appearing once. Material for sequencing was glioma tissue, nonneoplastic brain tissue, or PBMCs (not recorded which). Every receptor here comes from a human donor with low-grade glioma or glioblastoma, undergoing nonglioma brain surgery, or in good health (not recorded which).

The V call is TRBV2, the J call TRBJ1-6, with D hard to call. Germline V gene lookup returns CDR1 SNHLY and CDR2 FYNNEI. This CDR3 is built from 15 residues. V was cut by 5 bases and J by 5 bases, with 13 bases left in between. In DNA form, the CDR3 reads TGTGCCAGCAGTACCCGGGCCACTGATAATTCACCCCTCCACTTT. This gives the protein CASSTRATDNSPLHF. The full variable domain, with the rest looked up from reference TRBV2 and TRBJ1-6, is EPEVTQTPSHQVTQMGQEVILRCVPISNHLYFYWYRQILGQKVEFLVSFYNNEISEKSEIFDDQFSVERPDGSNFTLKIRSTKLEDSAMYFCASSTRATDNSPLHFGNGTRLTVT.

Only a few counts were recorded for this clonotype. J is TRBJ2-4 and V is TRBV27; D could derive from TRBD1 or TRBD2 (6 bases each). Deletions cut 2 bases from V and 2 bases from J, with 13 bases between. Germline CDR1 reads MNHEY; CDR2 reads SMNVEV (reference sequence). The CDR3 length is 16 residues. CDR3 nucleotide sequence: TGTGCCAGCAGTTTAGGGGGCGCGGGGACCAAAAACATTCAGTACTTC. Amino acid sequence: CASSLGGAGTKNIQYF.

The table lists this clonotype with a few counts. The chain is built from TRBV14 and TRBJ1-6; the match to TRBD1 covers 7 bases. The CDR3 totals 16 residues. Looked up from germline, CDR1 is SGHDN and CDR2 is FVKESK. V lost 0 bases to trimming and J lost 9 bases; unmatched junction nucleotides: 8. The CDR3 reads CASSQDRRDRSSPLHF. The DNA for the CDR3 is TGTGCCAGCAGCCAAGATAGGCGGGACAGATCTTCACCCCTCCACTTT.

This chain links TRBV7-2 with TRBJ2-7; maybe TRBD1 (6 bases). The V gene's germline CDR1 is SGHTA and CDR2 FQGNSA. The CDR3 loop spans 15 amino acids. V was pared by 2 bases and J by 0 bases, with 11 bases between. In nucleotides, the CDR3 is TGTGCCAGCAGCTTACGGACAGAAAGCTCCTACGAGCAGTACGTC. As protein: CASSLRTESSYEQYV.

CDR3 coding DNA: TGTGCCACCAGAACCTCAATTGTCGGGGAGCTGTTTTTT. This translates into CATRTSIVGELFF. The genes are TRBV15 and TRBJ2-2; D gene uncertain. The V end lost 6 bases, the J end lost 7 bases, and 12 bases lay between the germline ends. This CDR3 contains 13 residues. Looked up from germline, CDR1 is LNHNV and CDR2 is YYDKDF (reference sequence).

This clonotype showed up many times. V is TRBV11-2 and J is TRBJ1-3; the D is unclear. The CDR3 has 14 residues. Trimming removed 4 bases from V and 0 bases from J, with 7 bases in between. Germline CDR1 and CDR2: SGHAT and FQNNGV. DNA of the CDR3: TGTGCCAGCAGCTCGGGCCTCTCTGGAAACACCATATATTTT. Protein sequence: CASSSGLSGNTIYF.

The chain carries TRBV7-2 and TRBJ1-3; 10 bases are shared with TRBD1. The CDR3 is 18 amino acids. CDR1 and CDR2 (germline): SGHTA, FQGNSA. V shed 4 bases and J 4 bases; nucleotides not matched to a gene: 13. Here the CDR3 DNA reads TGTGCCAGCAGCTCTATGGACCGGGACAGGGGTTACGGAAACACCATATATTTT. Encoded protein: CASSSMDRDRGYGNTIYF.

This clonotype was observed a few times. CDR3 sequence (DNA): TGTGCCAGCAGCCCCCGGAGGGGGCGCGGCTATGGCTACACCTTC. This sequence encodes CASSPRRGRGYGYTF. The chain links TRBV7-8 to TRBJ1-2; 7 bases align to TRBD1. J was trimmed by 4 bases and V by 5 bases; bases with no gene match: 10. Germline-derived CDR1 and CDR2 are SGHVS and FQNEAQ. The CDR3 covers 15 residues. The full variable domain, rest sourced from reference TRBV7-8 and TRBJ1-2, is GAGVSQSPRYKVAKRGQDVALRCDPISGHVSLFWYQQALGQGPEFLTYFQNEAQLDKSGLPSDRFFAERPEGSVSTLKIQRTQQEDSAVYLCASSPRRGRGYGYTFGSGTRLTVV.

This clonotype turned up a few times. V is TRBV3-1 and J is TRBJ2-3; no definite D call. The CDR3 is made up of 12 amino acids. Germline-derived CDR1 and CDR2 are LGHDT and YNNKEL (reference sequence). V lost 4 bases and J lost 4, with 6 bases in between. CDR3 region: CASSRRSDTQYF. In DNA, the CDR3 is TGTGCCAGCAGCCGCCGTTCAGATACGCAGTATTTT.

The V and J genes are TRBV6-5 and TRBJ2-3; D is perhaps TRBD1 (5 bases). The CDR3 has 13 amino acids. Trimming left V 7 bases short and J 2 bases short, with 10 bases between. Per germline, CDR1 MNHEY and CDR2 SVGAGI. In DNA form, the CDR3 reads TGTGCCAGCAAAGTGACAGTCACAGATACGCAGTATTTT. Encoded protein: CASKVTVTDTQYF.

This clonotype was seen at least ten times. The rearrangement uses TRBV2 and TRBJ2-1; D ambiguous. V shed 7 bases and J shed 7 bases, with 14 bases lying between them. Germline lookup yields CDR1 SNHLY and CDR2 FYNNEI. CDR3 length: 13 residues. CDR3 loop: CASTGVGMNEQFF. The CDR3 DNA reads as TGTGCCAGCACTGGGGTGGGTATGAATGAGCAGTTCTTC.

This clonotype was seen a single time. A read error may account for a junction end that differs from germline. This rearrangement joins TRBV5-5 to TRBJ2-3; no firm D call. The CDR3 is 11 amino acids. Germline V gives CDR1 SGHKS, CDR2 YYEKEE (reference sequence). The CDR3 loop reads CASTSSDTQYF. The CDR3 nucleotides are TGCGCCAGCACCTCTTCAGATACGCAGTATTTT.

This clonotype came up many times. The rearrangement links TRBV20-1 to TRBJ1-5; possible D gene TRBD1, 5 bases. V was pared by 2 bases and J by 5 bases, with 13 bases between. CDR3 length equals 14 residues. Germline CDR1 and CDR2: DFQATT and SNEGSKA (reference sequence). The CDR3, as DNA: TGCAGTGCTAGAAAGGGGCGCGGAGATCAGCCCCAGCATTTT. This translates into CSARKGRGDQPQHF.

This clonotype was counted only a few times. CDR3 DNA: TGTGCCAGCGTGACAGGCGAAATGGGGACTGAAGCTTTCTTT. Translation gives CASVTGEMGTEAFF. The chain carries TRBV2 and TRBJ1-1, with D perhaps matching TRBD1 (6 bases). The CDR3 spans 14 residues. From germline, CDR1 is SNHLY and CDR2 FYNNEI. The V and J ends lost 8 bases and 5 bases respectively, with 18 bases between them.

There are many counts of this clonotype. This chain's CDR3 is CASSSDREYGYTF. The CDR3 nucleotides are TGTGCCAGCAGTTCGGACAGGGAGTATGGCTACACCTTC. V usage is TRBV2 and J usage is TRBJ1-2, with 8 bases that match TRBD1. The CDR3 is made up of 13 amino acids. The J segment lost 5 bases and the V segment lost 5 bases, leaving 4 bases of the junction unmatched. Germline-derived CDR1 and CDR2 are SNHLY and FYNNEI.

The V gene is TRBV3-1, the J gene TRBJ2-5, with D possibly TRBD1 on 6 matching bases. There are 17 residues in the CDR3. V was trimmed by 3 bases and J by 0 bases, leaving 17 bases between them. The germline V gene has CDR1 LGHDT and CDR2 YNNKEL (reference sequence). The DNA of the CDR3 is TGTGCCAGCAGCCAGATTCTTACTACAGGGAACCAAGAGACCCAGTACTTC. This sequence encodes CASSQILTTGNQETQYF.

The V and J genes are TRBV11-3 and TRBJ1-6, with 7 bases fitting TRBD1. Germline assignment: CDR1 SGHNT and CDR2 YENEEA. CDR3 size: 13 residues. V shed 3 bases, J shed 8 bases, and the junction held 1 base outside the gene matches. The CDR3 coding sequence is TGTGCCAGCAGCTTGGGACAGCATTCACCCCTCCACTTT. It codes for CASSLGQHSPLHF.

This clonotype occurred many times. Here the CDR3 reads CASSYSRVAYNSPLHF. CDR3 coding DNA: TGTGCCAGCAGTTACTCAAGGGTGGCCTATAATTCACCCCTCCACTTT. This rearrangement joins TRBV6-6 to TRBJ1-6; D not certain. The germline V gene encodes CDR1 MNHNY and CDR2 SVGAGI (reference sequence). V was pared by 0 bases and J by 2 bases, with 8 bases between. The CDR3 is 16 amino acids.

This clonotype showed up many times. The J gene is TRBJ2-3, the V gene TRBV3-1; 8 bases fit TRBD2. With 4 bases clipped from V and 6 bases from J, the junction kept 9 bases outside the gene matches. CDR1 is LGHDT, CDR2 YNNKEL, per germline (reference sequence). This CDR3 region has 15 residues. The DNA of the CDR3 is TGTGCCAGCAGCCGAGTAGCGGGGTACAAGGATACGCAGTATTTT. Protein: CASSRVAGYKDTQYF.

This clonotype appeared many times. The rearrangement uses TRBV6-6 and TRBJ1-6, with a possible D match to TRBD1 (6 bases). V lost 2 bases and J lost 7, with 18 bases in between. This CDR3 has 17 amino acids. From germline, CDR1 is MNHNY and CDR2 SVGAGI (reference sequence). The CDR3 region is CASSYPTSGHTNSPLHF. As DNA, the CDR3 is TGTGCCAGCAGTTACCCGACCTCGGGACACACCAATTCACCCCTCCACTTT.

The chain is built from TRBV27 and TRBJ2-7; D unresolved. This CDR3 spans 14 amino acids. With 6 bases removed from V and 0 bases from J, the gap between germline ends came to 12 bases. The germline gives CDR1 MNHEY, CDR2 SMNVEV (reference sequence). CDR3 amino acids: CASSQTASSYEQYV. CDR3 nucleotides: TGTGCCAGCAGCCAGACTGCGAGCTCCTACGAGCAGTACGTC.

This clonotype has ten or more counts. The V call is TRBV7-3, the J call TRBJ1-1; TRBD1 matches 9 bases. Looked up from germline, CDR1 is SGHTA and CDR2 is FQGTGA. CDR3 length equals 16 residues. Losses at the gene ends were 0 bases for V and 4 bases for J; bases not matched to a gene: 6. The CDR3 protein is CASSLTGTGTGTEAFF. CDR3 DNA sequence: TGTGCCAGCAGCTTAACCGGGACAGGGACGGGCACTGAAGCTTTCTTT.

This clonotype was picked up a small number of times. The CDR3 is CASSYGTGDTGELFF. The CDR3 nucleotides read TGTGCCAGCAGCTATGGGACAGGGGACACCGGGGAGCTGTTTTTT. J is TRBJ2-2 and V is TRBV7-2, with 10 bases matching TRBD1. V lost 4 bases, J lost 3 bases, and 2 bases stayed unmatched. This CDR3 has 15 residues. Germline V lookup: CDR1 SGHTA, CDR2 FQGNSA. The full variable domain, with the rest looked up from reference TRBV7-2 and TRBJ2-2, is GAGVSQSPSNKVTEKGKDVELRCDPISGHTALYWYRQSLGQGLEFLIYFQGNSAPDKSGLPSDRFSAERTGGSVSTLTIQRTQQEDSAVYLCASSYGTGDTGELFFGEGSRLTVL.